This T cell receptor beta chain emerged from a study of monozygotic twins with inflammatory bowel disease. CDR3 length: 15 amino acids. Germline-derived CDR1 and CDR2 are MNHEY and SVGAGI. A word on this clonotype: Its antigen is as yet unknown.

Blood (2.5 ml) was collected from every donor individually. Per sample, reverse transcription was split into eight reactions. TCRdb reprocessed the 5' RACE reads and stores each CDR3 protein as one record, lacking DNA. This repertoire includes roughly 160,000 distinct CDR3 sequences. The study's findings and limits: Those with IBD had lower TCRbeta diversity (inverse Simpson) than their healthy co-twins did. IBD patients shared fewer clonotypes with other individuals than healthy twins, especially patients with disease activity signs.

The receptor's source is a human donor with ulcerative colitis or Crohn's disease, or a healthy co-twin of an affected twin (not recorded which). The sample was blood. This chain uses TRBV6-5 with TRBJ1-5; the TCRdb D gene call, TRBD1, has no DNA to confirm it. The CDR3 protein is CASSRTGERNQPQHF.